This T cell receptor beta chain derives from a study of CD8+ T cells in alopecia areata. Whole-study findings and limits: Lesional tissue from the scalp (especially in alopecia totalis/universalis) showed higher clonality than normal scalp.

Germline values: CDR1 SGHRS, CDR2 YFSETQ. The CDR3 sequence is 13 residues long. V lost 5 bases, J lost 1 base, and 9 bases lay in between. Samples from alopecia areata patients were lesional scalp punch biopsies and peripheral blood. Starting from PBMCs, sorting isolated CD4+ and CD8+ T cells. Of note for this clone: What it binds is unknown.

Isolated RNA was reverse transcribed into cDNA used as the sequencing template. Repertoires were generated with immunoSEQ multiplex PCR, while TCRdb's copy carries only in-frame clones and drops some. This repertoire shows about 110,000 clones, 55% to 60% found once; its top ten account for approximately 23%. The sequence came from a human donor with alopecia areata. V is TRBV5-1 and J is TRBJ1-2; tentatively, D is TRBD1 (5 bases). The sequenced sample was NKG2D-low CD8+ T cells sorted from blood. The CDR3 coding sequence is TGCGCCAGCAGTTACAGGAGTAACTATGGCTACACCTTC. Translation gives CASSYRSNYGYTF.